This T cell receptor (beta chain) emerged from a study of tumor and adjacent non-tumor tissue in lung cancer. Study information: The cohort had around twelve adenocarcinoma, 2 squamous cell and 1 small cell patients. Aged roughly 31 to 85 years, patients included roughly ten men and a handful of women with stage I to III disease. Study-level results: Top 100 clones took a larger repertoire share in normal lung.

About this clonotype: What it recognizes is unknown.

No cell sorting was done before RNA was extracted from the tissue. TCRbeta libraries were built with three rounds of nested PCR, modified from ARM-PCR. TCRdb called the multiplex PCR reads again in MiXCR, with one record for every CDR3 protein. In the table there are approximately 130,000 distinct CDR3 sequences, over 65% of which are singletons. There are 17 residues in the CDR3. Looked up from germline, CDR1 is SQVTM and CDR2 is ANQGSEA. With 5 bases clipped from V and 7 bases from J, the junction kept 18 bases outside the gene matches. V is TRBV29-1 and J is TRBJ1-2, with 11 bases identical to TRBD1. This sequence was found in a man younger than 40 with non-small cell lung cancer. What was sequenced was lung tumor tissue. CDR3 sequence (DNA): TGCAGCGTTAACGGCAGAAGGACAGGGGGCACCGGCCGTGGCTACACCTTC. It yields the protein CSVNGRRTGGTGRGYTF.